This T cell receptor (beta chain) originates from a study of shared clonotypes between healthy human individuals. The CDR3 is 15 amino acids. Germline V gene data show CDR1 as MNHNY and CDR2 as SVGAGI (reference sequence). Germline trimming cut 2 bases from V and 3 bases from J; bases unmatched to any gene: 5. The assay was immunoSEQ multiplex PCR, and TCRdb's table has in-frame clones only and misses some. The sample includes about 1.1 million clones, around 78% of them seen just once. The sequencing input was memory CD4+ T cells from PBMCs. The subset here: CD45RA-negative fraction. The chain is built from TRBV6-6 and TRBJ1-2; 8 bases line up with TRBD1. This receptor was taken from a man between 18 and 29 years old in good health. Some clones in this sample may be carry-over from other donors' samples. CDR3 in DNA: TGTGCCAGCAGTTACCCTGGACAGGGCCACTATGGCTACACCTTC. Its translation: CASSYPGQGHYGYTF.